The clone carrying this T cell receptor beta chain was seen more than once but under ten times. As yet, its antigen is unknown. This specimen belongs to a study of CD8 T cells in ankylosing spondylitis. The study's findings and limits: A motif in TCR beta, a set of eight highly homologous variants, appeared characteristic of ankylosing spondylitis blood.

TCRdb reprocessed the 5' RACE reads with MiXCR, giving one entry per CDR3 protein. The sample records 270,000 or so distinct CDR3 sequences, 15% to 20% being singletons. Trimming took off 4 bases at V and 5 bases at J, with 8 bases between the two ends. CDR1 SEHNR and CDR2 FQNEAQ come from the germline V gene (reference sequence). The CDR3 sequence is 12 residues long. This clonotype was obtained from a male donor with ankylosing spondylitis or in good health (not recorded which). Sequenced: blood, either unsorted or a sorted T cell fraction (not recorded which). V is TRBV7-9 and J is TRBJ2-5, with D unclear. DNA for the CDR3: TGTGCCAGCAGCTACGCTTTGGAGACCCAGTACTTC. Protein sequence: CASSYALETQYF.